Sequencing of this T cell receptor beta chain was carried out in a study of T cell responses to AZD1222 COVID-19 vaccine. Profiled with immunoSEQ multiplex PCR; TCRdb holds only in-frame clones, not every one. The table includes just over 150,000 clones, 90% to 95% detected once. Germline-derived CDR1 and CDR2 are SGHTA and FQGTGA. The CDR3 is made up of 14 amino acids. With V trimmed by 5 bases and J by 10 bases, 8 bases remained unmatched. The material sequenced was peripheral blood, taken 28 days after the second AZD1222 dose. This clonotype was obtained from an adult who received the AZD1222 COVID-19 vaccine. The chain carries TRBV7-3 and TRBJ1-6; 7 bases line up with TRBD1. The CDR3 reads CASSEGQIGSPLHF. The CDR3 DNA reads TGTGCCAGCAGCGAGGGACAGATAGGATCACCCCTCCACTTT.